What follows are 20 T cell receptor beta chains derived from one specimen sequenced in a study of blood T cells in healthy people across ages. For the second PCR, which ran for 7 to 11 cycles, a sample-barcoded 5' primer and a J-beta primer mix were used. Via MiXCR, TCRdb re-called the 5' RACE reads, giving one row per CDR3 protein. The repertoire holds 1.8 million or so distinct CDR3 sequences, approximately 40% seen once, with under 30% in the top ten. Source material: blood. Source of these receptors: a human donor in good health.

CDR3 nucleotides: TGTGCCAGCAAGGGTGATGCAGGGGATGAAAAACTGTTTTTT. This translates into CASKGDAGDEKLFF. The rearrangement links TRBV25-1 to TRBJ1-4, with a tentative D call TRBD1 (6 bases). The CDR3 contains 14 residues. V was pared by 7 bases and J by 6 bases, with 15 bases between. Germline CDR1 and CDR2: MGHDK and SYGVNS.

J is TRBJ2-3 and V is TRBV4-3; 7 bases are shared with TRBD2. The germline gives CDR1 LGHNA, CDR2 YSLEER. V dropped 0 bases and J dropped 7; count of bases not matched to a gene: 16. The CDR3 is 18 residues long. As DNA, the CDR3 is TGCGCCAGCAGCCAAGATGGCGAGGTGGGCGGGGGATACAATACGCAGTATTTT. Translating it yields CASSQDGEVGGGYNTQYF.

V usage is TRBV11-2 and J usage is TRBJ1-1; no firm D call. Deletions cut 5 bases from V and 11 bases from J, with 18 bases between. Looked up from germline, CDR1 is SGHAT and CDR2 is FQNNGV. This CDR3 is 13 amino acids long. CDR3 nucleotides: TGTGCCAGCAGCGTAGCCCCGGGGTCCTCGGCTTTCTTT. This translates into CASSVAPGSSAFF.

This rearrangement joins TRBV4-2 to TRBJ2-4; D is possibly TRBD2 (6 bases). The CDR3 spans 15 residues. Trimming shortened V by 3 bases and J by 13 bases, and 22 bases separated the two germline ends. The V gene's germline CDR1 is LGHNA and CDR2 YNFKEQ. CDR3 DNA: TGTGCCAGCAGCCATGATGGGAGGACTATAGGTGAGCAGTACTTC. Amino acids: CASSHDGRTIGEQYF.

The CDR3 DNA sequence: TGCGCCAGCAGCCAAGATTTATGGGGTAACGAGCAGTACTTC. It encodes CASSQDLWGNEQYF. The chain carries TRBV4-1 and TRBJ2-7; D is unresolved. This CDR3 region has 14 residues. Between the trimmed V and J ends, which lost 0 bases and 5 bases, there was a span of 11 bases. Germline values: CDR1 MGHRA, CDR2 YSYEKL.

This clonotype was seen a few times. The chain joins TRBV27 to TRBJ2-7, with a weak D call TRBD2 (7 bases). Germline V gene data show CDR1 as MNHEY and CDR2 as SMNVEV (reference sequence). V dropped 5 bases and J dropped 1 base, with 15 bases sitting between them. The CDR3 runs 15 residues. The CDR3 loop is CASSEGGARSYEQYF. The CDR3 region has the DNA TGTGCCAGCAGTGAAGGGGGGGCGAGGTCCTACGAGCAGTACTTC.

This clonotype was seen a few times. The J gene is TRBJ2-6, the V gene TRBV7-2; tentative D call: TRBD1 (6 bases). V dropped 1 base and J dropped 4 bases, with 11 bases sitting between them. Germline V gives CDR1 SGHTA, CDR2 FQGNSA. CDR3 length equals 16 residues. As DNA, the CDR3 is TGTGCCAGCAGCTTAGAGGGGCAGGGGGGGGCCAACGTCCTGACTTTC. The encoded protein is CASSLEGQGGANVLTF. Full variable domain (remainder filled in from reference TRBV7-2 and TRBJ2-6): GAGVSQSPSNKVTEKGKDVELRCDPISGHTALYWYRQSLGQGLEFLIYFQGNSAPDKSGLPSDRFSAERTGGSVSTLTIQRTQQEDSAVYLCASSLEGQGGANVLTFGAGSRLTVL.

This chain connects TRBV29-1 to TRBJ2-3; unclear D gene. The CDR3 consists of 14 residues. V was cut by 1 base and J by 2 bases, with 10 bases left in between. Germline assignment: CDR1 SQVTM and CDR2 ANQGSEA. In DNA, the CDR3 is TGCAGCGTTGAAGGTCGTGGATACACAGATACGCAGTATTTT. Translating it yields CSVEGRGYTDTQYF.

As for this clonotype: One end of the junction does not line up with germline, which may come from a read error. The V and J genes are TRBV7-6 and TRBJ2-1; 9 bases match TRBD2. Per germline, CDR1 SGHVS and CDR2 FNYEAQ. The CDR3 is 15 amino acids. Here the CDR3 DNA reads TGTGCCAGCAGCTTAAGCGGGGGGACTTACAAGGAGCAGTTCTTC. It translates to CASSLSGGTYKEQFF.

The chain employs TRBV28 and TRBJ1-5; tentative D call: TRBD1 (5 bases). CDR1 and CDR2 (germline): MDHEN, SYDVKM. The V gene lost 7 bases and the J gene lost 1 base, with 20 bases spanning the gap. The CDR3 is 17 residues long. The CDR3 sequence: CASTYDRRGPSNQPQHF. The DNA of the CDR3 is TGTGCCAGCACCTATGACCGGAGGGGACCCAGCAATCAGCCCCAGCATTTT.

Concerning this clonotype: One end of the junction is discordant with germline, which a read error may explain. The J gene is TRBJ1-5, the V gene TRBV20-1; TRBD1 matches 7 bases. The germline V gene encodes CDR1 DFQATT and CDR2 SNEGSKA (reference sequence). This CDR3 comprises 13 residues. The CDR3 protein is CSAPTGWDQPQHF. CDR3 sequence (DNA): TGCAGCGCCCCGACAGGGTGGGATCAGCCTCAGCATTTT.

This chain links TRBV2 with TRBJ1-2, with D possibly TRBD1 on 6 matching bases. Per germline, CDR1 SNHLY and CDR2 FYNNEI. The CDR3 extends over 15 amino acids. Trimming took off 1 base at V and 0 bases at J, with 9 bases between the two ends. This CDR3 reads CASSEDREANYGYTF. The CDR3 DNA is TGTGCCAGCAGTGAAGACAGGGAAGCTAACTATGGCTACACCTTC.

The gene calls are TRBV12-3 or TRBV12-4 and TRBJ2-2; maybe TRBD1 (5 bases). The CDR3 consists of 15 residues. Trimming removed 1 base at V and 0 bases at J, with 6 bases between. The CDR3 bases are TGTGCCAGCAGTTTAGGGACACCGAACACCGGGGAGCTGTTTTTT. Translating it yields CASSLGTPNTGELFF.

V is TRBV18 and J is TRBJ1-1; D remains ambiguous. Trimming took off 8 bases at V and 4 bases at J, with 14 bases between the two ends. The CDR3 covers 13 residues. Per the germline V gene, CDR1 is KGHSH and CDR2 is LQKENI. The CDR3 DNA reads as TGTGCCAGCGCACAGAGATTGAGCACTGAAGCTTTCTTT. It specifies CASAQRLSTEAFF.

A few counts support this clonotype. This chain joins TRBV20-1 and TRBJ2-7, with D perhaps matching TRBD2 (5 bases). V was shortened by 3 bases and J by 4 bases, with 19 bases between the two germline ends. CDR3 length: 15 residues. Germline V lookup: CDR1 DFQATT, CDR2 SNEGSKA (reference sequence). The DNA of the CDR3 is TGCAGTGCTAGGCAATGGACTGGTGGCGTATACGAGCAGTACTTC. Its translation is CSARQWTGGVYEQYF.

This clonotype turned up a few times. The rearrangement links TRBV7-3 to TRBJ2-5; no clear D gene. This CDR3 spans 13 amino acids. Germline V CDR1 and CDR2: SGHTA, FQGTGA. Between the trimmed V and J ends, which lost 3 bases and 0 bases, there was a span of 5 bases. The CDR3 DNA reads TGTGCCAGCAGCTTCTTCTACCAAGAGACCCAGTACTTC. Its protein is CASSFFYQETQYF.

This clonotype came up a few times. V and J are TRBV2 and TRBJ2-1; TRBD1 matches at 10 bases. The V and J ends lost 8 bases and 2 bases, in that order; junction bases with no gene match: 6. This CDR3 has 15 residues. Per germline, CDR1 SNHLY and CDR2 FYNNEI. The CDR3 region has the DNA TGTGCCAGCGGCCGGGACAGGGGTCCCTACAATGAGCAGTTCTTC. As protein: CASGRDRGPYNEQFF.

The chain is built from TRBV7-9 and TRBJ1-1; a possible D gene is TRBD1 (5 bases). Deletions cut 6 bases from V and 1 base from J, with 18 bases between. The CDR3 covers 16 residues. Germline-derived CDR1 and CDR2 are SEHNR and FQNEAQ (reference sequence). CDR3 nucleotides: TGTGCCAGCAGTCCCAACCTCGACAGACCGAACACTGAAGCTTTCTTT. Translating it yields CASSPNLDRPNTEAFF.

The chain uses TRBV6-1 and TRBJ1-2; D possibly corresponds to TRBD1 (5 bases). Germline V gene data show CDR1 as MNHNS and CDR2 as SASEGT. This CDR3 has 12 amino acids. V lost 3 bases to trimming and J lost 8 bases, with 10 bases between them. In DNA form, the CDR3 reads TGTGCCAGCAGTGACCCCGGGACGGGCTACACCTTC. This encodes CASSDPGTGYTF.

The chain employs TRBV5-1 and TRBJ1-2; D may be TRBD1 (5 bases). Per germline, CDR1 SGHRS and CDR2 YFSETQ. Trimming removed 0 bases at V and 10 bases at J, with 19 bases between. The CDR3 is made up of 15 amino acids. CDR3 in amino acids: CASSLGDRIAADYTF. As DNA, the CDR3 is TGCGCCAGCAGCTTGGGGGACCGGATCGCGGCTGACTACACCTTC.